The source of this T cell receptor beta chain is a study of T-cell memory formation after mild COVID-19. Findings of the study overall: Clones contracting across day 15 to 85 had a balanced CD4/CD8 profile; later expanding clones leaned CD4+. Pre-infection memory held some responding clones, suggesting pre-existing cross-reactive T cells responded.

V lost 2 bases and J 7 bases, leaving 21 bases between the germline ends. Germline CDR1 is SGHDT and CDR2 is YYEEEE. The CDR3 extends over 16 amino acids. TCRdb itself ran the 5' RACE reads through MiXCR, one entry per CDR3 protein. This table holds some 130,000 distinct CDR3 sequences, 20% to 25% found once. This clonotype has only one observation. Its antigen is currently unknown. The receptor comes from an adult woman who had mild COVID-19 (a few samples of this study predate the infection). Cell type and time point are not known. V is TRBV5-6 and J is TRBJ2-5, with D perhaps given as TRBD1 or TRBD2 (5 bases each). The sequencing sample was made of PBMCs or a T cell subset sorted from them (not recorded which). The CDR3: CASSFAADGHGGTQYF. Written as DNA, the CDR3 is TGTGCCAGCAGCTTCGCCGCGGACGGCCATGGGGGGACCCAGTACTTC.